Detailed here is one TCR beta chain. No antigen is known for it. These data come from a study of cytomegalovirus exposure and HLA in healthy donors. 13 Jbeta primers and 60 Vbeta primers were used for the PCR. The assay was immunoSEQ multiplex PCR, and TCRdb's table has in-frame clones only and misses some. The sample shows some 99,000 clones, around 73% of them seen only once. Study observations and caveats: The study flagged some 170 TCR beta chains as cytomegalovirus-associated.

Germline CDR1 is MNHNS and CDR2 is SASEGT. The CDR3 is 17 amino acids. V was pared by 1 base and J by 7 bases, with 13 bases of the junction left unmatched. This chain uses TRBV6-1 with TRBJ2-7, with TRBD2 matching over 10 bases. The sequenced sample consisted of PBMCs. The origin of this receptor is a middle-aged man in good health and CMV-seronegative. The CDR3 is CASSEVTGLAGVWEQYF. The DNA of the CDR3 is TGTGCCAGCAGTGAAGTAACAGGCCTAGCGGGGGTATGGGAGCAGTACTTC.